A selection of T cell receptor beta chains follows, all from one sample in a study of T cells after posttransplantation cyclophosphamide. Method: immunoSEQ multiplex PCR; TCRdb's copy keeps in-frame clones and lacks some. The repertoire includes 6,500 to 7,000 clones, 70% to 85% of them detected once, and 20% sits in the top ten. Material: PBMCs, obtained after allogeneic stem cell transplant with posttransplant cyclophosphamide. The origin of the receptors is a female patient aged 45-65 years who received an allogeneic stem cell transplant from a related donor, was CMV-positive, and had no GVHD. The graft donor may be the source of some T cells. Each CDR3 is given with its conserved first and last residue. The D gene is left open where the match is weak. Expanded clones get a size class; other rows say once, few or many, or leave the size out.

v_gene	d_gene	j_gene	abundance	CDR3nt	CDR3aa
TRBV28	TRBD1	TRBJ2-7	.	TGTGCCAGCTCGGACAGGGGACTTGACGAGCAGTACTTC	CASSDRGLDEQYF
TRBV6-5	.	TRBJ1-4	.	TGTGCCAGCAGCCCCAGGGGCTCGAATGAAAAACTGTTTTTT	CASSPRGSNEKLFF
TRBV5-1	.	TRBJ1-1	.	TGCGCCAGCAGCTTGGCCCTCCCGGGGGGTCTTAGGGTTCGGAACACTGAAGCTTTCTTT	CASSLALPGGLRVRNTEAFF
TRBV5-1	TRBD2	TRBJ2-2	.	TGCGCCAGCACCTCGAGACTAGCGGGGGGGTCCGGGGAGCTGTTTTTT	CASTSRLAGGSGELFF
TRBV18	TRBD1	TRBJ2-7	once	TGTGCCAGCTCACAGGGACAGGAGTACGAGCAGTACTTC	CASSQGQEYEQYF
TRBV27	.	TRBJ1-2	.	TGTGCCAGCCTGGGGGGGCCCAACTATGGCTACACCTTC	CASLGGPNYGYTF
TRBV5-1	TRBD1	TRBJ2-1	.	TGCGCCAGCAGCAGAGGGGGACAGGGGTACAATGAGCAGTTCTTC	CASSRGGQGYNEQFF
TRBV27	.	TRBJ2-1	.	TGTGCCAGCAGTTTAGGAGGCGGCGGCACGTGGAATGAGCAGTTCTTC	CASSLGGGGTWNEQFF
TRBV14	TRBD1	TRBJ1-4	.	TGTGCCAGCAGCCAAGACCCCGGGACAGGGGTTGAAAAACTGTTTTTT	CASSQDPGTGVEKLFF
TRBV6-5	TRBD1	TRBJ1-6	.	TGTGCCAGCAGTAACAGACAGGGGGCTTCACCCCTCCACTTT	CASSNRQGASPLHF
TRBV10-3	.	TRBJ1-1	.	TGTGCCGCCTGGGGGTTTGGGGCAGAGGGAGGAGCTTTCTTT	CAAWGFGAEGGAFF
TRBV29-1	TRBD2	TRBJ2-4	.	TGCAGCGTTGAAACGGGGGGACTAGCGGGGTTACTAGCCAAAAACATTCAGTACTTC	CSVETGGLAGLLAKNIQYF
TRBV5-1	.	TRBJ1-3	.	TGCGCCAGCAGCCTCTCGCCGACAGTGGAAAACACCATATATTTT	CASSLSPTVENTIYF
TRBV6-5	.	TRBJ2-1	.	TGTGCCAGCAGTGGACCATACGGACAGCTAAATGAGCAGTTCTTC	CASSGPYGQLNEQFF
TRBV6-1	.	TRBJ1-6	.	TGTGCCAGCAGTGCGCAGGGATACCGGTATAATTCACCCCTCCACTTT	CASSAQGYRYNSPLHF
TRBV7-9	.	TRBJ1-3	.	TGTGCCAGCGCCCCACGGGGTCCTGGAAACACCATATATTTT	CASAPRGPGNTIYF
TRBV18	TRBD1	TRBJ2-7	.	TGTGCCAGCTCACCTGGGACAGCCAGCCTCATTTTCAACGAGCAGTACTTC	CASSPGTASLIFNEQYF
TRBV5-4	TRBD2	TRBJ2-2	.	TGTGCCTTCCCGGGGGGAAGGGGCACCGGGGAGCTGTTTTTT	CAFPGGRGTGELFF
TRBV6-4	.	TRBJ1-5	.	TGTGCCAGCAGTTCATTAGACTGCAATCAGCCCCAGCATTTT	CASSSLDCNQPQHF
TRBV19	.	TRBJ1-3	few	TGTGCCAGTAGTACGCGCCCACGATCGAACACCATATATTTT	CASSTRPRSNTIYF
TRBV7-6	TRBD2	TRBJ2-7	.	TGTGCCAGCAGCTTAGCGCCGGGAGGGTCGAACACCTACGAGCAGTACTTC	CASSLAPGGSNTYEQYF
TRBV30	.	TRBJ1-6	.	TGTGCCTGGATCCAGGGAAATTCACCCCTCCACTTT	CAWIQGNSPLHF
TRBV30	.	TRBJ1-1	.	TGTGCCTGGAGTGTACGGGTGAACACTGAAGCTTTCTTT	CAWSVRVNTEAFF
TRBV4-1	TRBD2	TRBJ2-2	.	TGCGCCAGCAGCCAAGGGGTCGGGGGGATGAACACCGGGGAGCTGTTTTTT	CASSQGVGGMNTGELFF
TRBV5-4	.	TRBJ1-4	.	TGTGCCAGCAGCCCAGGGAGGGCTAATGAAAAACTGTTTTTT	CASSPGRANEKLFF
TRBV2	.	TRBJ2-5	.	TGTGCCAGCAGGGGGCCGGAAGAGACCCAGTACTTC	CASRGPEETQYF
TRBV11-3	TRBD2	TRBJ2-2	.	TGTGCCAGCAGCTTAACTAGCGTTTCGAACACCGGGGAGCTGTTTTTT	CASSLTSVSNTGELFF
TRBV28	TRBD1	TRBJ1-3	.	TGTGCCAGCAGTTCCTTTGGGACAGGCGATTTCTCTGGAAACACCATATATTTT	CASSSFGTGDFSGNTIYF
TRBV28	TRBD2	TRBJ2-1	once	TGTGCCATCACCGGGACAGCCGGGACTAGCGGGAGGGATGAGCAGTTCTTC	CAITGTAGTSGRDEQFF
TRBV19	TRBD2	TRBJ2-7	.	TGTGCCAGTAGTCCCCGACTAGCGGCCTCCTACGAGCAGTACTTC	CASSPRLAASYEQYF
TRBV6-1	TRBD2	TRBJ2-3	.	TGTGCCAGCAGTGAAGGGGGGACTAGGGTTTTGAATACGCAGTATTTT	CASSEGGTRVLNTQYF
TRBV5-1	TRBD1	TRBJ1-1	few	TGCGCCAGCAGCCTCCGGGACAGGGGGCGTTTGGGCACTGAAGCTTTCTTT	CASSLRDRGRLGTEAFF
TRBV7-9	TRBD2	TRBJ2-7	.	TGTGCCAGCAGCTTCCCGGCTAGCGGAATCTACGAGCAGTACTTC	CASSFPASGIYEQYF
TRBV7-3	TRBD2	TRBJ2-1	.	TGTGCCAGCAGCCCACGGGGACTAGCGGGAGGGGCTGAGCAGTTCTTC	CASSPRGLAGGAEQFF
TRBV12-5	.	TRBJ1-5	.	TGTGCTAGTGGTTTGTATAAACCAACAAAGCCCCAGCATTTT	CASGLYKPTKPQHF
TRBV27	TRBD2	TRBJ2-3	.	TGTGCCAGCCACCTAGCGGGGGGCTCGGATACGCAGTATTTT	CASHLAGGSDTQYF
TRBV11-1	TRBD1	TRBJ1-3	.	TGTGCCAGCACCACAGGGGGTTCTGGAAACACCATATATTTT	CASTTGGSGNTIYF
TRBV6-4	.	TRBJ2-1	few	TGTGCCAGCAGTGATGACAGCAATACAATGACGCAGTTCTTC	CASSDDSNTMTQFF
TRBV9	.	TRBJ2-1	.	TGTGCCAGCAGCGTAGGGAGGAGTGAGCAGTTCTTC	CASSVGRSEQFF
TRBV19	TRBD1	TRBJ2-1	.	TGTGCCACCCAATTCGACAGGGGGCTGTACAATGAGCAGTTCTTC	CATQFDRGLYNEQFF
TRBV28	.	TRBJ2-3	.	TGTGCCAGCAGTTTCGGGAACCCAGTATGGGGGGCGGGGACAGCAGATACGCAGTATTTT	CASSFGNPVWGAGTADTQYF
TRBV6-6	TRBD1	TRBJ1-1	.	TGTGCCAGCAGTGATGACCGGGACAGGAACACTGAAGCTTTCTTT	CASSDDRDRNTEAFF
TRBV18	.	TRBJ2-5	few	TGTGCCAGCTCACCACCTCTGGCTCAAGAGACCCAGTACTTC	CASSPPLAQETQYF
TRBV6-1	.	TRBJ2-7	medium-sized	TGTGCCAGCAGCCCTCTCTACGAGCAGTACTTC	CASSPLYEQYF
TRBV12-5	TRBD1	TRBJ1-1	.	TGTGCTAGTGGTTTGGCAACAGGGGTACACACTGAAGCTTTCTTT	CASGLATGVHTEAFF
TRBV19	TRBD2	TRBJ2-3	.	TGTGCCAGTAGTAAGGGGACTAGCGGGGGCACAGATACGCAGTATTTT	CASSKGTSGGTDTQYF
TRBV7-2	.	TRBJ2-7	.	TGTGCCAGCACCTTTGGCGGGATGAATTACGAGCAGTACTTC	CASTFGGMNYEQYF
TRBV5-1	.	TRBJ2-7	.	TGCGCCAGCAGCTCCATCTGGGGGGGCCTAGACGAGCAGTACTTC	CASSSIWGGLDEQYF
TRBV9	TRBD1	TRBJ1-1	few	TGTGCCAGCAGCGTAGAACAGGGGGAAATCACTGAAGCTTTCTTT	CASSVEQGEITEAFF
TRBV19	.	TRBJ1-1	once	TGTGCCAGTAGTATATGGCAGAACACTGAAGCTTTCTTT	CASSIWQNTEAFF
TRBV27	TRBD2	TRBJ2-1	.	TGTGCCAGCAAGAGGAGTAGCGGGGGTATTGAGCAGTTCTTC	CASKRSSGGIEQFF
TRBV14	TRBD1	TRBJ1-1	.	TGTGCCAGCAGCCAACTGACAGGGGACAACACTGAAGCTTTCTTT	CASSQLTGDNTEAFF
TRBV15	.	TRBJ1-1	few	TGTGCCACCAGTCCCCCCCGGGACACTGAAGCTTTCTTT	CATSPPRDTEAFF
TRBV18	.	TRBJ1-5	.	TGTGCCAGCTCACCAAAAGAGGATCAGCCCCAGCATTTT	CASSPKEDQPQHF